Presented here are 20 T cell receptor beta chains from one specimen sequenced in a study of OX40 agonist ivuxolimab in advanced cancers. Receptor libraries were prepared by the immunoSEQ multiplex PCR assay. The clones in this table, taken by TCRdb from immuneACCESS, are in-frame only. Not every clone is retained; where verified, under half of the shortfall comes from an unresolved V gene, and the cause of the rest is unknown. This sample holds some 50,000 clones; about nine tenths were observed only once. About a fifth of the sample is held by the ten biggest clonotypes. The specimen was CD4+ or CD8+ T cells sorted from blood, collected in a trial of the OX40 agonist ivuxolimab. These receptors originate from an adult with an advanced solid tumor such as melanoma, head and neck, liver or kidney cancer.

This clone showed up just a few times. V and J are TRBV7-6 and TRBJ2-1, with D uncertain. This CDR3 spans 13 amino acids. Germline loops: CDR1 SGHVS, CDR2 FNYEAQ. V lost 5 bases and J lost 5, with 10 bases in between. CDR3 amino acids: CASSLTPNNEQFF. The CDR3 nucleotides are TGTGCCAGCAGCCTGACTCCTAACAATGAGCAGTTCTTC.

This sequence joins TRBV28 and TRBJ2-2, with a possible D match to TRBD2 (5 bases). From germline, CDR1 is MDHEN and CDR2 SYDVKM. The CDR3 is 16 amino acids. V lost 6 bases and J 0 bases, leaving 14 bases between the germline ends. CDR3 loop: CASSWRLSANTGELFF. CDR3 nucleotide sequence: TGTGCCAGCAGCTGGAGACTATCCGCGAACACCGGGGAGCTGTTTTTT.

The V and J genes are TRBV30 and TRBJ2-3; the match to TRBD1 covers 10 bases. The CDR3 has 15 residues. Germline V gives CDR1 GTSNPN, CDR2 SVGIG (reference sequence). V dropped 2 bases and J dropped 5; count of bases not matched to a gene: 7. The CDR3 reads CAWSHDRGRRDTQYF. Written as DNA, the CDR3 is TGTGCCTGGAGTCATGACAGGGGGCGCAGAGATACGCAGTATTTT.

In DNA form, the CDR3 reads TGTGCCAGCAGCCAAGTGCGACAGGGTGGCACCGGGGAGCTGTTTTTT. It is translated as CASSQVRQGGTGELFF. V and J are TRBV14 and TRBJ2-2; 7 nucleotides line up with TRBD1. The germline V gene has CDR1 SGHDN and CDR2 FVKESK. V was pared by 1 base and J by 4 bases, with 6 bases of the junction left unmatched. There are 16 residues in the CDR3.

In this sample, this clone turned up a few times. The chain couples TRBV21-1 to TRBJ1-1. TRBV21-1 is a documented pseudogene. The CDR3 sequence is 11 residues long. CDR3 protein: CAVNPRSEAFF. In nucleotides, the CDR3 is TGTGCCGTTAACCCCCGCTCTGAAGCTTTCTTT.

The chain recombines TRBV5-8 with TRBJ2-3; 8 bases are shared with TRBD1. CDR3 size: 14 residues. The J segment lost 2 bases and the V segment lost 6 bases, leaving 5 bases of the junction unmatched. Germline V gives CDR1 SGHTS, CDR2 YDEGEE. The CDR3 coding sequence is TGTGCCAGCATAGGACAGGGTTACACAGATACGCAGTATTTT. This translates into CASIGQGYTDTQYF.

The chain links TRBV27 to TRBJ2-7; TRBD2 is a possible D gene (5 bases). The CDR3 is 15 residues long. Trimming removed 1 base at V and 6 bases at J, with 16 bases between. CDR1 and CDR2 (germline): MNHEY, SMNVEV (reference sequence). The CDR3 DNA sequence: TGTGCCAGCAGTTTATATCGGGGAGCCGGGCTCGAGCAGTACTTC. It is translated as CASSLYRGAGLEQYF.

The rearrangement links TRBV28 to TRBJ2-7; TRBD1 or TRBD2 may be the D gene (5 bases each). V was trimmed by 2 bases and J by 2 bases, leaving 16 bases between them. The CDR3 loop spans 16 amino acids. Germline V CDR1 and CDR2: MDHEN, SYDVKM. The CDR3 DNA reads as TGTGCCAGCAGTTTAAGCCAGGGACGCGCCCCCTACGAGCAGTACTTC. Residues: CASSLSQGRAPYEQYF.

The CDR3 nucleotides read TGTGCCAGCAGCGGGACCCCATCAGAGGGGGCCAGAGGCTACACCTTC. This encodes CASSGTPSEGARGYTF. V gene TRBV11-2 combines with J gene TRBJ1-2; 7 bases are a match to TRBD1. Trimming cost V 5 bases and J 8 bases; bases outside gene matches: 17. The CDR3 covers 16 residues. Per the germline V gene, CDR1 is SGHAT and CDR2 is FQNNGV.

The CDR3 DNA follows: TGCGCCAGCAGCTTGTCAGGGGGTCTCAACGAGCAGTACTTC. It is translated as CASSLSGGLNEQYF. V is TRBV5-1 and J is TRBJ2-7; 7 nucleotides line up with TRBD1. The J segment lost 5 bases and the V segment lost 1 base, leaving 6 bases of the junction unmatched. The CDR3 has 14 residues. Germline lookup yields CDR1 SGHRS and CDR2 YFSETQ.

The sample holds a few counts of this clone. The V and J genes are TRBV5-1 and TRBJ1-1; D ambiguous. The CDR3 is 15 residues long. Germline assignment: CDR1 SGHRS and CDR2 YFSETQ. Between the trimmed V and J ends, which lost 0 bases and 1 base, there was a span of 10 bases. CDR3 region: CASSLDLGWNTEAFF. The CDR3 DNA follows: TGCGCCAGCAGCTTGGATCTGGGGTGGAACACTGAAGCTTTCTTT.

The chain combines TRBV9 with TRBJ1-6; tentative D call: TRBD1 (5 bases). Germline lookup yields CDR1 SGDLS and CDR2 YYNGEE. V gave up 0 bases and J gave up 6 bases, with 10 bases separating them. The CDR3 is made up of 15 amino acids. CDR3 in DNA: TGTGCCAGCAGCGTAGAGCCAGGGCTTAATTCACCCCTCCACTTT. This translates into CASSVEPGLNSPLHF.

The V call is TRBV4-2, the J call TRBJ2-1; possibly TRBD1 or TRBD2 for D (5 bases each). Germline loops: CDR1 LGHNA, CDR2 YNFKEQ. This CDR3 is built from 16 residues. V was pared by 2 bases and J by 7 bases, with 18 bases between. This chain's CDR3 is CASSQTGSGSQNEQFF. CDR3 sequence (DNA): TGTGCCAGCAGCCAAACAGGCTCGGGGAGTCAGAATGAGCAGTTCTTC.

J is TRBJ1-1 and V is TRBV19; TRBD1 agrees at 9 bases. There are 17 residues in the CDR3. Germline V gene sequence: CDR1 LNHDA, CDR2 SQIVND (reference sequence). With V trimmed by 7 bases and J by 1 base, 13 bases remained unmatched. The CDR3 nucleotides are TGTGCCAGTACAATAGTCCCGGGACAGGGAACGAACACTGAAGCTTTCTTT. The encoded protein is CASTIVPGQGTNTEAFF.

The V call is TRBV29-1, the J call TRBJ2-7; tentatively, D is TRBD1 or TRBD2 (10 bases each). Germline CDR1 and CDR2: SQVTM and ANQGSEA. V was pared by 3 bases and J by 2 bases, with 29 bases between. This CDR3 spans 19 amino acids. The chain's CDR3 is CSVEGGVTSGDRGPYEQYF. CDR3 sequence (DNA): TGCAGCGTTGAGGGTGGTGTAACTAGCGGGGACAGGGGCCCCTACGAGCAGTACTTC.

The chain has TRBV18 and TRBJ1-5, with a tentative D call TRBD1 (5 bases). With 4 bases removed from V and 5 bases from J, the gap between germline ends came to 9 bases. The CDR3 is 13 residues long. The V gene's germline CDR1 is KGHSH and CDR2 LQKENI. Here the CDR3 reads CASSHGGDQPQHF. The CDR3 DNA reads TGTGCCAGCTCACACGGGGGGGATCAGCCCCAGCATTTT.

This clone was detected only a few times. V usage is TRBV6-4 and J usage is TRBJ2-1; 9 nucleotides match TRBD1. The CDR3 runs 15 residues. CDR1 is MRHNA and CDR2 is SNTAGT in the germline V gene. The J segment lost 4 bases and the V segment lost 3 bases, leaving 4 bases of the junction unmatched. The CDR3 coding sequence is TGTGCCAGCAGTGAGTACGGGACAGGGTACAATGAGCAGTTCTTC. Its translation: CASSEYGTGYNEQFF.

This clone was recorded once. CDR3 DNA: TGTGCCAGCAGCGGGGGTACCGGGGAGCTGTTTTTT. This translates into CASSGGTGELFF. The rearrangement links TRBV27 to TRBJ2-2; D perhaps matches TRBD2 (6 bases). The CDR3 runs 12 residues. Germline CDR1 and CDR2: MNHEY and SMNVEV (reference sequence). V lost 6 bases and J 5 bases, leaving 7 bases between the germline ends.

The chain combines TRBV28 with TRBJ2-7; D uncertain. Trimming removed 6 bases from V and 1 base from J, with 13 bases in between. Germline V lookup: CDR1 MDHEN, CDR2 SYDVKM. The CDR3 has 14 amino acids. The CDR3 DNA reads as TGTGCCAGCAGACCATACACCGGATCCTACGAGCAGTACTTC. It specifies CASRPYTGSYEQYF. Full variable domain (remainder filled in from reference TRBV28 and TRBJ2-7): DVKVTQSSRYLVKRTGEKVFLECVQDMDHENMFWYRQDPGLGLRLIYFSYDVKMKEKGDIPEGYSVSREKKERFSLILESASTNQTSMYLCASRPYTGSYEQYFGPGTRLTVT.

V and J are TRBV12-2 and TRBJ1-1. TRBV12-2 is labeled a pseudogene. This CDR3 comprises 13 residues. CDR3 bases: TGTGCAAGTCGTTCCCATTACCGAGCTGAAGCTTTCTTT. Encoded protein: CASRSHYRAEAFF.